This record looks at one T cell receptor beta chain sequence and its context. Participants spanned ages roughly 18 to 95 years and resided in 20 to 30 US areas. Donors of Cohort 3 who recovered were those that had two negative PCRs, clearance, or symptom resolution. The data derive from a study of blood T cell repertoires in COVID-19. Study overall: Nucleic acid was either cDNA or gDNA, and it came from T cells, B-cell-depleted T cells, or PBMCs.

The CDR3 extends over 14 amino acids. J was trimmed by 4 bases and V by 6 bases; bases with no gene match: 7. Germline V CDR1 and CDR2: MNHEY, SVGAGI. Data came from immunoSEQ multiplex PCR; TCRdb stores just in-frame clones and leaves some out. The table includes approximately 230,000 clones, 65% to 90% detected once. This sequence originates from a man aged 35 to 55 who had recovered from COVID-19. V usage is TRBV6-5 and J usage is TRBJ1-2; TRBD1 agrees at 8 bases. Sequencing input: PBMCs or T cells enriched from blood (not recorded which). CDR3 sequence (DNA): TGTGCCAGCAGACCGGGACAGGCATTCTATGGCTACACCTTC. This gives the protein CASRPGQAFYGYTF.